The 32 T cell receptor beta chains below were found in one sample sequenced in a study of T-cell reconstitution after alpha-beta-depleted transplantation in children. Unique molecular identifiers featured in how the TCRbeta library was prepared. MiXCR, run by TCRdb on the PCR reads, gives a single entry per CDR3 protein. In the table there are fewer than 250,000 distinct CDR3 sequences, around 7.5% of which are singletons. The input for sequencing was PBMCs, mostly from graft donor cells, taken 180 days after TCRalphabeta/CD19-depleted stem cell transplant. These receptors came from a male patient between 10 and 17 years old who had a stem cell transplant for acute lymphoblastic leukemia, so the T cells may come from the graft donor.

In this sample, this clonotype turned up many times. The chain joins TRBV27 to TRBJ2-7, with D unresolved. Germline assignment: CDR1 MNHEY and CDR2 SMNVEV (reference sequence). V gave up 3 bases and J gave up 3 bases, with 9 bases separating them. The CDR3 is 13 residues long. The CDR3 coding sequence is TGTGCCAGCAGTTTGAAGTCGAACTACGAGCAGTACTTC. This codes for CASSLKSNYEQYF.

This clonotype came up a few times. The V and J genes are TRBV11-1 and TRBJ1-5, with 9 positions matching TRBD1. Trimming took 6 bases from V and 1 from J; bases not matched to a gene: 4. The length of the CDR3 is 15 residues. Germline V gene sequence: CDR1 SGHAT, CDR2 FQDESV (reference sequence). The CDR3 reads CASRSGQGSNQPQHF. As DNA, the CDR3 is TGTGCCAGCAGGTCGGGACAGGGAAGCAATCAGCCCCAGCATTTT.

This clonotype was picked up many times. The chain carries TRBV6-1 and TRBJ2-4; D is unclear. V was shortened by 2 bases and J by 0 bases, with 11 bases between the two germline ends. Germline V lookup: CDR1 MNHNS, CDR2 SASEGT. The CDR3 totals 16 residues. The CDR3 loop reads CASSERAVVAKNIQYF. CDR3 sequence (DNA): TGTGCCAGCAGTGAAAGGGCAGTCGTAGCCAAAAACATTCAGTACTTC.

This clonotype has a count of ten or more. The chain links TRBV12-3 or TRBV12-4 to TRBJ2-1, with 9 nucleotides matching TRBD2. V shed 3 bases and J 4 bases; nucleotides not matched to a gene: 7. The CDR3 sequence is 16 residues long. In nucleotides, the CDR3 is TGTGCCAGCAGTTTGGCGGGGGGGGGCCGGTACAATGAGCAGTTCTTC. Its protein product is CASSLAGGGRYNEQFF.

This clonotype has ten or more counts. The V and J genes are TRBV5-1 and TRBJ1-2; no clear D gene. V was cut by 4 bases and J by 4 bases, with 17 bases left in between. The CDR3 runs 15 residues. Germline-derived CDR1 and CDR2 are SGHRS and YFSETQ. CDR3 amino acids: CASSRVLSDGYGYTF. The CDR3 bases are TGCGCCAGCAGCCGGGTCCTATCCGACGGCTATGGCTACACCTTC.

This clonotype was counted many times. The rearrangement uses TRBV4-3 and TRBJ2-3; TRBD2 aligns across 10 bases. V was clipped by 2 bases and J by 1 base; unmatched bases: 3. CDR1 is LGHNA, CDR2 YSLEER, per germline. CDR3 size: 16 residues. This chain's CDR3 is CASSQTLAGRTDTQYF. In DNA form, the CDR3 reads TGCGCCAGCAGCCAAACACTAGCGGGGCGCACAGATACGCAGTATTTT.

This clonotype was detected many times. DNA of the CDR3: TGCGCCAGCAGCCACCAAAGAGGGAGACCTGAGCAGTTCTTC. It codes for CASSHQRGRPEQFF. The V call is TRBV4-1, the J call TRBJ2-1, with a possible D match to TRBD2 (5 bases). The length of the CDR3 is 14 residues. Germline CDR1 MGHRA, CDR2 YSYEKL. Trimming stripped 3 bases from V and 9 bases from J, with 15 bases between.

Ten or more counts support this clonotype. The CDR3 sequence: CSARDPQSSSYEQYF. Written as DNA, the CDR3 is TGCAGTGCTAGAGATCCCCAGTCGAGCTCCTACGAGCAGTACTTC. The chain uses TRBV20-1 and TRBJ2-7; D gene ambiguous. The V gene lost 0 bases and the J gene lost 0 bases, with 12 bases spanning the gap. Germline V lookup: CDR1 DFQATT, CDR2 SNEGSKA (reference sequence). The CDR3 is made up of 15 amino acids.

This clonotype came up many times. This chain uses TRBV6-5 with TRBJ1-1, with D perhaps matching TRBD1 (6 bases). CDR1 and CDR2 from the germline V gene are MNHEY and SVGAGI. The length of the CDR3 is 14 residues. V lost 4 bases, J lost 3 bases, and 12 bases lay in between. CDR3 coding DNA: TGTGCCAGCAGTTCCCCTTACAGGGACACTGAAGCTTTCTTT. This codes for CASSSPYRDTEAFF.

There are a few counts of this clonotype. The chain is built from TRBV5-1 and TRBJ2-2, with 7 positions matching TRBD2. The ends lost 4 bases at V and 5 bases at J; junction bases unmatched: 2. CDR3 length: 13 amino acids. CDR1 is SGHRS, CDR2 YFSETQ, per germline. The CDR3, as DNA: TGCGCCAGCAGCAGGGGACTAACCGGGGAGCTGTTTTTT. Its protein product is CASSRGLTGELFF.

This clonotype was recorded many times. In DNA form, the CDR3 reads TGTGCCAGCAGTTTAGGCGCACCACTCCAAGAGACCCAGTACTTC. This codes for CASSLGAPLQETQYF. V gene TRBV12-3 or TRBV12-4 combines with J gene TRBJ2-5; D is unresolved. CDR3 length: 15 residues. V shed 1 base and J shed 1 base, with 10 bases lying between them.

This clonotype was counted a few times. CDR3 nucleotide sequence: TGCGCCAGCAGCCAAGCCCCATTACTAGCGTGGACAGATACGCAGTATTTT. Encoded protein: CASSQAPLLAWTDTQYF. The chain combines TRBV4-1 with TRBJ2-3; 7 nucleotides match TRBD2. Germline V lookup: CDR1 MGHRA, CDR2 YSYEKL. The junction had 10 bases not matched to a gene; V was cut back by 1 base and J by 3 bases. This CDR3 contains 17 residues.

This clonotype was seen many times. The genes are TRBV5-1 and TRBJ2-1; 10 bases match TRBD2. The CDR3 runs 16 residues. J lost 5 bases, V lost 0 bases, and 5 bases had no gene match. CDR1 SGHRS and CDR2 YFSETQ come from the germline V gene. The CDR3 sequence is CASSLEREGRNNEQFF. CDR3 DNA: TGCGCCAGCAGCTTGGAGCGGGAGGGCCGCAACAATGAGCAGTTCTTC.

This clonotype was recorded many times. V usage is TRBV28 and J usage is TRBJ2-7; tentatively, D is TRBD1 (5 bases). The CDR3 is 11 residues long. Germline V gene lookup returns CDR1 MDHEN and CDR2 SYDVKM. V shed 10 bases and J shed 5 bases, with 12 bases lying between them. The CDR3 nucleotides are TGTGCCACCGTAGGGGTTAACGAGCAGTACTTC. Translation gives CATVGVNEQYF.

The V gene is TRBV19, the J gene TRBJ2-7, with a weak D call TRBD1 (7 bases). The CDR3 sequence is 13 residues long. Trimming shortened V by 7 bases and J by 5 bases, and 15 bases separated the two germline ends. Germline CDR1 is LNHDA and CDR2 is SQIVND (reference sequence). The CDR3 DNA is TGTGCCAGTAACCGAGGAGGGGGCAACGAGCAGTACTTC. It codes for CASNRGGGNEQYF.

This clonotype was recorded many times. The rearrangement joins TRBV20-1 to TRBJ2-1; 11 nucleotides match TRBD2. This CDR3 is 17 amino acids long. The germline V gene has CDR1 DFQATT and CDR2 SNEGSKA (reference sequence). V lost 1 base, J lost 4 bases, and 9 bases stayed unmatched. The CDR3 loop is CSARGASGRLGYNEQFF. In DNA, the CDR3 is TGCAGTGCTAGAGGGGCTAGCGGGAGGTTAGGTTACAATGAGCAGTTCTTC.

This clonotype has ten or more counts. The chain is built from TRBV5-5 and TRBJ1-2; D unclear. V lost 0 bases and J lost 2, with 14 bases in between. The CDR3 runs 16 residues. CDR1 is SGHKS, CDR2 YYEKEE, per germline (reference sequence). CDR3 sequence reads: CASSLVFKDVNYGYTF. The DNA for the CDR3 is TGTGCCAGCAGCTTGGTCTTTAAGGACGTCAACTATGGCTACACCTTC.

To note about this clonotype: A much more abundant neighbour one base away suggests this may be a read error. Because the CDR3 is missing its conserved closing phenylalanine or tryptophan, this is likely a read error. The J gene is TRBJ2-5, the V gene TRBV7-9, with 8 bases matching TRBD2. Germline CDR1 and CDR2: SEHNR and FQNEAQ (reference sequence). J was trimmed by 7 bases and V by 5 bases; bases with no gene match: 15. The CDR3 consists of 16 residues. CDR3 DNA: TGTGCCAGCAGCCGAAAAACTACTAGCGGTTCTGGGACCCAGTACTTG. Translating gives CASSRKTTSGSGTQYL.

This clonotype was seen ten or more times. This sequence joins TRBV18 and TRBJ2-7, with a weak D call TRBD1 (6 bases). Germline V gene data show CDR1 as KGHSH and CDR2 as LQKENI. The CDR3 runs 16 residues. Trimming took off 4 bases at V and 2 bases at J, with 18 bases between the two ends. The CDR3 spells CASSREGQGSPYEQYF. The CDR3 region has the DNA TGTGCCAGCTCACGCGAGGGGCAGGGGAGCCCCTACGAGCAGTACTTC.

The rearrangement links TRBV15 to TRBJ1-5; perhaps TRBD1 as D (6 bases). The germline gives CDR1 LNHNV, CDR2 YYDKDF (reference sequence). Trimming took off 0 bases at V and 7 bases at J, with 13 bases between the two ends. The CDR3 contains 15 residues. The CDR3 coding sequence is TGTGCCACCAGCAGAGATAACGGGGGCGGCCAGCCCCAGCATTTT. Encoded protein: CATSRDNGGGQPQHF. Supplemented by reference TRBV15 and TRBJ1-5, the full variable domain reads DAMVIQNPRYQVTQFGKPVTLSCSQTLNHNVMYWYQQKSSQAPKLLFHYYDKDFNNEADTPDNFQSRRPNTSFCFLDIRSPGLGDTAMYLCATSRDNGGGQPQHFGDGTRLSIL.

This clonotype was observed many times. CDR3 DNA sequence: TGTGCCAGCACTCTCCGGCTAGCGGGACCCTGGGAGCAGTTCTTC. It encodes CASTLRLAGPWEQFF. V gene TRBV28 combines with J gene TRBJ2-1, with 9 bases lining up with TRBD2. CDR3 length: 15 residues. The germline gives CDR1 MDHEN, CDR2 SYDVKM. J lost 10 bases, V lost 7 bases, and 14 bases had no gene match.

This clonotype was recorded at least ten times. The chain has TRBV6-5 and TRBJ2-7; the D gene could be TRBD1 or TRBD2 (6 bases each). V was trimmed by 2 bases and J by 3 bases, leaving 14 bases between them. Germline values: CDR1 MNHEY, CDR2 SVGAGI. The length of the CDR3 is 15 residues. The CDR3 nucleotides are TGTGCCAGCAGTTACGGAGGGACACCCATCTACGAGCAGTACTTC. Protein sequence: CASSYGGTPIYEQYF.

As to this clonotype: A read error may be the cause here, since a much bigger clone is one base away. The chain is built from TRBV20-1 and TRBJ2-7; no firm D call. Germline values: CDR1 DFQATT, CDR2 SNEGSKA (reference sequence). This CDR3 region has 14 residues. The germline V and J ends were trimmed by 1 base and 2 bases, with 12 bases remaining between them. The CDR3 spells CSARVPERTYEQYF. The CDR3, as DNA: TGCAGTGCTAGAGTTCCGGAACGAACCTACGAGCAGTACTTC.

This clonotype came up a few times. This rearrangement joins TRBV20-1 to TRBJ2-1, with D perhaps being TRBD1 or TRBD2 (7 bases each). Trimming took 2 bases from V and 2 from J, leaving 19 bases between them. Germline V gene sequence: CDR1 DFQATT, CDR2 SNEGSKA (reference sequence). CDR3 length: 17 residues. CDR3 region: CSARLTGEGVPYNEQFF. CDR3 sequence (DNA): TGCAGTGCTAGACTAACAGGGGAGGGGGTTCCCTACAATGAGCAGTTCTTC.

In this sample, this clonotype turned up many times. V and J are TRBV7-2 and TRBJ1-2; D remains ambiguous. Deletions cut 0 bases from V and 8 bases from J, with 16 bases between. Germline lookup yields CDR1 SGHTA and CDR2 FQGNSA. This CDR3 has 15 amino acids. The CDR3: CASSLASLDPGGYTF. In DNA, the CDR3 is TGTGCCAGCAGCTTAGCCTCCCTTGACCCGGGGGGCTACACCTTC.

This clonotype was seen many times. The rearrangement joins TRBV5-6 to TRBJ1-6; possibly TRBD1 for D (5 bases). Germline values: CDR1 SGHDT, CDR2 YYEEEE. The V gene lost 5 bases and the J gene lost 4 bases, with 13 bases spanning the gap. The CDR3 totals 15 residues. CDR3 region: CASSAGLLYNSPLHF. DNA of the CDR3: TGTGCCAGCAGTGCGGGACTCCTTTATAATTCACCCCTCCACTTT.

Points on this clonotype: A single base separates this from a much larger clone, so it may be a read error. The chain carries TRBV3-1 and TRBJ2-1; no definite D call. Germline V lookup: CDR1 LGHDT, CDR2 YNNKEL (reference sequence). This CDR3 contains 12 residues. The DNA of the CDR3 is TGTGCCAGCAGCCCCTCCTACAATGAGCAGTTGTTC. It yields the protein CASSPSYNEQLF.

This clonotype was recorded many times. The CDR3 here is CASSFVRRDTEAFF. As DNA, the CDR3 is TGTGCCAGCAGCTTCGTCAGGCGGGACACTGAAGCTTTCTTT. The chain carries TRBV7-2 and TRBJ1-1; D not resolved. The CDR3 totals 14 residues. CDR1 and CDR2 (germline): SGHTA, FQGNSA. V dropped 3 bases and J dropped 3 bases, with 11 bases sitting between them.

This clonotype was picked up many times. The rearrangement uses TRBV18 and TRBJ2-5, with D tentatively TRBD1 or TRBD2 (5 bases each). Germline CDR1 reads KGHSH; CDR2 reads LQKENI. This CDR3 spans 15 amino acids. V was pared by 3 bases and J by 2 bases, with 13 bases between. For the CDR3, the DNA is TGTGCCAGCTCACCTGGTCACGGGGCTCAAGAGACCCAGTACTTC. Translation gives CASSPGHGAQETQYF.

CDR3 region: CASSTRGSQNTEAFF. For the CDR3, the DNA is TGTGCCAGCAGTACACGGGGCAGCCAAAACACTGAAGCTTTCTTT. The chain carries TRBV2 and TRBJ1-1; possibly TRBD1 for D (5 bases). The germline V gene has CDR1 SNHLY and CDR2 FYNNEI. V gave up 5 bases and J gave up 2 bases, with 15 bases separating them. The CDR3 is 15 residues long.

Notes on this clonotype: With a much larger clone just one base away, this may be a read error. This chain joins TRBV14 and TRBJ2-3; no clear D. Trimming took off 0 bases at V and 0 bases at J, with 7 bases between the two ends. The CDR3 consists of 15 residues. Germline CDR1 and CDR2: SGHDN and FVKESK. In DNA, the CDR3 is TGTGCCAGCAGCCAAGATGAGGACAGCACAGATACGCAGTATTTT. It translates to CASSQDEDSTDTQYF.

At least ten counts were recorded for this clonotype. CDR3 sequence reads: CASTMGSGYTF. The CDR3 DNA reads TGTGCCAGTACCATGGGGTCGGGCTACACCTTC. The V and J genes are TRBV19 and TRBJ1-2; no reliable D call. Deletions cut 7 bases from V and 8 bases from J, with 11 bases between. Looked up from germline, CDR1 is LNHDA and CDR2 is SQIVND (reference sequence). The CDR3 covers 11 residues.